This T cell receptor beta chain was observed in a study of cytomegalovirus exposure and HLA in healthy donors. The ends were cut back, 6 bases at V and 6 bases at J, with 14 bases in the middle. Per the germline V gene, CDR1 is MNHNS and CDR2 is SASEGT. The CDR3 is 13 residues long. Amplification used 60 Vbeta primers and 13 Jbeta primers. The table came from immunoSEQ multiplex PCR; TCRdb's copy has only in-frame clones and leaves some out. Of approximately 100,000 clones in the sample, about 80% were seen once. Points on this clone: Its antigen is undetermined.

Study-level results: Researchers reported from a later analysis that most CMV-associated TCR beta chains appeared HLA-restricted. The authors excluded some V segments, including TRBV6-2 and TRBV6-3, as indistinguishable.

The receptor was derived from a female donor in good health and CMV-seropositive. V usage is TRBV6-1 and J usage is TRBJ2-5; weak D call: TRBD1 (5 bases). The sequenced sample consisted of PBMCs. CDR3 loop: CASRRQGKQTQYF. The CDR3 nucleotides are TGTGCCAGCAGGAGGCAGGGCAAACAGACCCAGTACTTC.